Detailed here is one T cell receptor beta chain. The target antigen is unknown. The V gene end was trimmed by 1 base and the J gene end by 4 bases; junction bases not matched to a gene: 2. CDR1 is SGHVS and CDR2 is FQNEAQ in the germline V gene. This CDR3 contains 15 residues. Patients with autoimmune history or systemic immunosuppression were excluded. This specimen belongs to a study of OX40 agonist ivuxolimab in advanced cancers. Study observations and caveats: There was clonal expansion of CD4+ and CD8+ blood T cells by week 6 at 0.1 to 3.0 mg/kg.

The assay was immunoSEQ multiplex PCR, and TCRdb's table has in-frame clones only and misses some. The table includes 60,000 to 85,000 clones, around 83% detected once. The genes are TRBV7-8 and TRBJ2-1, with TRBD2 matching 9 bases. This sequence was found in an adult with an advanced solid tumor such as melanoma, head and neck, liver or kidney cancer. This specimen was CD4+ or CD8+ T cells sorted from blood, taken in a trial of the OX40 agonist ivuxolimab. The CDR3 spells CASSLGLAGYNEQFF. As DNA, the CDR3 is TGTGCCAGCAGCTTAGGGCTAGCGGGGTACAATGAGCAGTTCTTC.